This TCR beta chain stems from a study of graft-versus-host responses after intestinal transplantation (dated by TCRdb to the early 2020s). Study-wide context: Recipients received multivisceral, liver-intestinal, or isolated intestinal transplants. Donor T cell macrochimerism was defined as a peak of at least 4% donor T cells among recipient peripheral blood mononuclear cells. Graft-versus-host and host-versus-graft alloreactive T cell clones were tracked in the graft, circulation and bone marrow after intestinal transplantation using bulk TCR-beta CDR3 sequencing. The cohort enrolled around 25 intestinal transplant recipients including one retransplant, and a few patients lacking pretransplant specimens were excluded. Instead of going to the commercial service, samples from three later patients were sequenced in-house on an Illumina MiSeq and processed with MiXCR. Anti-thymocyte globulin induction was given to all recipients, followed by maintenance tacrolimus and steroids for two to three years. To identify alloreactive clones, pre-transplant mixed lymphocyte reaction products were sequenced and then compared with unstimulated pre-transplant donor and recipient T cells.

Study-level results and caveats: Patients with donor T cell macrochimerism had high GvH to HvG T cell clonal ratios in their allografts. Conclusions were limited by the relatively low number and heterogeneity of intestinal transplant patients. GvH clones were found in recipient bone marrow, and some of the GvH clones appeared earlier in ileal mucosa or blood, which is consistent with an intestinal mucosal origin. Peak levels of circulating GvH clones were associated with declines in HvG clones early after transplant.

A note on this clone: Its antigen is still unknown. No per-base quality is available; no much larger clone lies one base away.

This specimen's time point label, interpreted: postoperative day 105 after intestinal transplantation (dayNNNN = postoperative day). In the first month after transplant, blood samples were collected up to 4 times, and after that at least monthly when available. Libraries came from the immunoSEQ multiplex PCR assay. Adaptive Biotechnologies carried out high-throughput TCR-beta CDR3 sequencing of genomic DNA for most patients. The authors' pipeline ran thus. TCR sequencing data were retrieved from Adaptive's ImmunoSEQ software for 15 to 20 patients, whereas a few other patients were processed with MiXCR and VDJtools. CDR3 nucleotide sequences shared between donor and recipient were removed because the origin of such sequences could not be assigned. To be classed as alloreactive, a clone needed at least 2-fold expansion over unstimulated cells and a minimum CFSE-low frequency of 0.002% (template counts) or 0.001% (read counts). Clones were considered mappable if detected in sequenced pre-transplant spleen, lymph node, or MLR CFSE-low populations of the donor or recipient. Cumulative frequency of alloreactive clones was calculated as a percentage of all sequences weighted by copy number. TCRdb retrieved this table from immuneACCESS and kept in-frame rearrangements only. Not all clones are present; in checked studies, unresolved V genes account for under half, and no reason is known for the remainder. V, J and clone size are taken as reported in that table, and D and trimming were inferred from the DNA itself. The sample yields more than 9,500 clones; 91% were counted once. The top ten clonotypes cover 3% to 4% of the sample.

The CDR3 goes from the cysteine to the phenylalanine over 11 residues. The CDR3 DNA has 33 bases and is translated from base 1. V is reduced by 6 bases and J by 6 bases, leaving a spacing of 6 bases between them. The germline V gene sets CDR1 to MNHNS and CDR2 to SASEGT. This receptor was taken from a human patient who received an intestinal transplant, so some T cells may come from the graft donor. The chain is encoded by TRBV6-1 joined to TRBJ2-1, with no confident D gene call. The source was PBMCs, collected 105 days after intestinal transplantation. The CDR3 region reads CASSRSNEQFF. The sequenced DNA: TGTGCCAGCAGCCGAAGCAATGAGCAGTTCTTC.